The 21 T cell receptor beta chains presented below share a single source sample, sequenced in a study of neoadjuvant anti-PD-1 for oral cavity cancer. Sample time point: after neoadjuvant nivolumab, at surgical resection. The protocol was immunoSEQ multiplex PCR, while the TCRdb copy is restricted to in-frame clones and leaves out a portion. The sample lists some 14,000 clones; more than 75% were seen once. This sample comprised PBMCs, obtained after nivolumab (anti-PD-1) treatment. The source of these receptors is a person aged 35-79 years with oral cavity squamous cell carcinoma.

This clone was recorded only once. This sequence joins TRBV25-1 and TRBJ2-7; D is unresolved. Germline lookup yields CDR1 MGHDK and CDR2 SYGVNS. CDR3 length: 11 amino acids. V was cut by 4 bases and J by 3 bases, with 4 bases left in between. The CDR3 protein is CASSGFYEQYF. The CDR3 coding sequence is TGTGCCAGCAGTGGCTTCTACGAGCAGTACTTC.

The genes are TRBV7-8 and TRBJ2-7; possibly TRBD2 for D (6 bases). The ends were cut back, 3 bases at V and 0 bases at J, with 15 bases in the middle. The CDR3 contains 16 residues. CDR1 is SGHVS, CDR2 FQNEAQ, per germline. Here the CDR3 DNA reads TGTGCCAGCAGCTTGGGTGGGGGGATGAGCTCCTACGAGCAGTACTTC. It yields the protein CASSLGGGMSSYEQYF. Full variable domain (rest looked up from reference TRBV7-8 and TRBJ2-7): GAGVSQSPRYKVAKRGQDVALRCDPISGHVSLFWYQQALGQGPEFLTYFQNEAQLDKSGLPSDRFFAERPEGSVSTLKIQRTQQEDSAVYLCASSLGGGMSSYEQYFGPGTRLTVT.

V gene TRBV5-1 combines with J gene TRBJ1-3; D gene unclear. The V and J ends lost 4 bases and 2 bases respectively, with 10 bases between them. The CDR3 consists of 14 residues. The V gene's germline CDR1 is SGHRS and CDR2 YFSETQ. The CDR3 region has the DNA TGCGCCAGCAGCGCGACAAGAGCTGGAAACACCATATATTTT. Protein product: CASSATRAGNTIYF.

V gene TRBV5-1 combines with J gene TRBJ2-1; TRBD2 aligns across 13 bases. V was pared by 4 bases and J by 4 bases, with 8 bases of the junction left unmatched. This CDR3 region has 17 residues. CDR1 is SGHRS, CDR2 YFSETQ, per germline. CDR3 region: CASSQGLAGLFYNEQFF. CDR3 DNA sequence: TGCGCCAGCAGCCAGGGACTAGCGGGATTATTTTACAATGAGCAGTTCTTC.

The gene calls are TRBV28 and TRBJ1-5, with TRBD1 as a possible D gene (6 bases). V was shortened by 7 bases and J by 1 base, with 14 bases between the two germline ends. The CDR3 is made up of 15 amino acids. Germline V gene lookup returns CDR1 MDHEN and CDR2 SYDVKM. In DNA form, the CDR3 reads TGTGCCAGCACTAGGGATCAGGGGAGCAATCAGCCCCAGCATTTT. It is translated as CASTRDQGSNQPQHF.

The rearrangement uses TRBV14 and TRBJ1-2; TRBD1 is a possible D gene (6 bases). This CDR3 contains 13 residues. Germline lookup yields CDR1 SGHDN and CDR2 FVKESK. V lost 6 bases and J lost 3, with 11 bases in between. DNA of the CDR3: TGTGCCAGCAGTCTGACAGGCTACTATGGCTACACCTTC. Translated: CASSLTGYYGYTF. Full variable domain (missing parts from reference TRBV14 and TRBJ1-2): EAGVTQFPSHSVIEKGQTVTLRCDPISGHDNLYWYRRVMGKEIKFLLHFVKESKQDESGMPNNRFLAERTGGTYSTLKVQPAELEDSGVYFCASSLTGYYGYTFGSGTRLTVV.

The chain links TRBV10-3 to TRBJ2-2; TRBD1 agrees at 7 bases. Germline V lookup: CDR1 ENHRY, CDR2 SYGVKD. The J segment lost 0 bases and the V segment lost 10 bases, leaving 8 bases of the junction unmatched. The CDR3 length is 15 residues. CDR3 DNA: TGTGCCACCGATGAGGGACAGACGAACACCGGGGAGCTGTTTTTT. Translated: CATDEGQTNTGELFF.

In its sample, this clone was seen once. An end of the junction differs from the germline gene, which may be a read error. The chain uses TRBV2 and TRBJ1-4, with TRBD1 as a possible D gene (5 bases). The CDR3 extends over 13 amino acids. CDR1 is SNHLY and CDR2 is FYNNEI in the germline V gene. The CDR3 here is CASREDSNEKLFF. CDR3 bases: TGTGCCAGCAGGGAAGACAGTAATGAAAAACTGTTTTTT.

The chain combines TRBV28 with TRBJ1-5; unclear D gene. Looked up from germline, CDR1 is MDHEN and CDR2 is SYDVKM. V was cut by 5 bases and J by 6 bases, with 23 bases left in between. The CDR3 loop spans 17 amino acids. CDR3 in DNA: TGTGCCAGCAGTCCCGATAATACCGGGATTTCAGGTCAGCCCCAGCATTTT. This codes for CASSPDNTGISGQPQHF.

The chain employs TRBV11-2 and TRBJ1-3; D is undetermined. Trimming shortened V by 2 bases and J by 0 bases, and 2 bases separated the two germline ends. Per the germline V gene, CDR1 is SGHAT and CDR2 is FQNNGV. The CDR3 contains 13 residues. In DNA form, the CDR3 reads TGTGCCAGCAGCTTAATCTCTGGAAACACCATATATTTT. It translates to CASSLISGNTIYF.

The V gene is TRBV11-1, the J gene TRBJ2-7; D gene uncertain. Germline V gives CDR1 SGHAT, CDR2 FQDESV (reference sequence). Trimming removed 5 bases from V and 4 bases from J, with 9 bases in between. The CDR3 covers 12 residues. The CDR3 sequence is CASSPSGYEQYF. The CDR3 DNA reads as TGTGCCAGCAGCCCGTCTGGGTACGAGCAGTACTTC.

CDR3 sequence (DNA): TGCGCCAGCAGCTTTCAACCAGGGAATAATCAGCCCCAGCATTTT. Its protein is CASSFQPGNNQPQHF. This chain links TRBV5-1 with TRBJ1-5; TRBD1 might be the D (5 bases). Per germline, CDR1 SGHRS and CDR2 YFSETQ. The CDR3 has 15 amino acids. Trimming pared 2 bases from V and 4 bases from J, leaving 13 bases between.

This clone was detected only a few times. DNA of the CDR3: TGTGCCATCAGGGGGGATACTAATGAAAAACTGTTTTTT. Protein sequence: CAIRGDTNEKLFF. The chain is built from TRBV10-3 and TRBJ1-4, with D maybe TRBD1 (5 bases). Germline CDR1 is ENHRY and CDR2 is SYGVKD. V lost 6 bases to trimming and J lost 2 bases, with 7 bases between them. The length of the CDR3 is 13 residues.

The genes are TRBV7-3 and TRBJ2-3; 10 nucleotides align to TRBD2. The germline gives CDR1 SGHTA, CDR2 FQGTGA. Trimming took 5 bases from V and 3 from J; bases not matched to a gene: 8. This CDR3 spans 16 amino acids. DNA of the CDR3: TGTGCCAGCAGCGTACAAGCGGGGGGGCTAACAGATACGCAGTATTTT. Protein sequence: CASSVQAGGLTDTQYF. Drawing the rest from reference TRBV7-3 and TRBJ2-3, the complete variable domain is GAGVSQTPSNKVTEKGKYVELRCDPISGHTALYWYRQSLGQGPEFLIYFQGTGAADDSGLPNDRFFAVRPEGSVSTLKIQRTERGDSAVYLCASSVQAGGLTDTQYFGPGTRLTVL.

The rearrangement joins TRBV14 to TRBJ1-2, with D unclear. The CDR3 totals 13 residues. Germline CDR1 SGHDN, CDR2 FVKESK. Deletions cut 0 bases from V and 2 bases from J, with 4 bases between. CDR3 sequence reads: CASSQDRNYGYTF. The CDR3, as DNA: TGTGCCAGCAGCCAAGACCGAAACTATGGCTACACCTTC.

The chain joins TRBV5-1 to TRBJ2-7; the D gene is possibly TRBD1 (5 bases). Germline V lookup: CDR1 SGHRS, CDR2 YFSETQ. There are 15 residues in the CDR3. Trimming removed 1 base from V and 3 bases from J, with 14 bases in between. CDR3 loop: CASSLTPGLGYEQYF. In DNA form, the CDR3 reads TGCGCCAGCAGCTTGACGCCAGGGTTAGGCTACGAGCAGTACTTC.

V usage is TRBV5-1 and J usage is TRBJ2-5; D tentatively reads TRBD1 or TRBD2 (5 bases each). CDR1 SGHRS and CDR2 YFSETQ come from the germline V gene. The CDR3 runs to 13 residues. Trimming stripped 0 bases from V and 5 bases from J, with 8 bases between. CDR3 nucleotides: TGCGCCAGCAGCTTGGGGGGCGGGGAGACCCAGTACTTC. Encoded protein: CASSLGGGETQYF.

This clone showed up just a few times. The chain couples TRBV5-1 to TRBJ2-3; D is possibly TRBD1 (6 bases). V was pared by 4 bases and J by 2 bases, with 11 bases between. CDR1 is SGHRS and CDR2 is YFSETQ in the germline V gene. There are 14 residues in the CDR3. The CDR3 region has the DNA TGCGCCAGCAGCCTGCGGACAGACACAGATACGCAGTATTTT. Amino acid sequence: CASSLRTDTDTQYF. Full variable domain (outside the CDR3, taken from reference TRBV5-1 and TRBJ2-3): KAGVTQTPRYLIKTRGQQVTLSCSPISGHRSVSWYQQTPGQGLQFLFEYFSETQRNKGNFPGRFSGRQFSNSRSEMNVSTLELGDSALYLCASSLRTDTDTQYFGPGTRLTVL.

The rearrangement joins TRBV28 to TRBJ1-5; D remains ambiguous. Germline V gene sequence: CDR1 MDHEN, CDR2 SYDVKM. The CDR3 loop spans 16 amino acids. V was trimmed by 4 bases and J by 1 base, leaving 14 bases between them. CDR3 coding DNA: TGTGCCAGCAGTTCTTCTGGTACACCGAGCAATCAGCCCCAGCATTTT. Translation gives CASSSSGTPSNQPQHF.

The chain has TRBV19 and TRBJ2-2, with TRBD1 identical over 8 bases. The CDR3 is 13 residues long. Germline values: CDR1 LNHDA, CDR2 SQIVND (reference sequence). V was pared by 7 bases and J by 6 bases, with 4 bases of the junction left unmatched. The CDR3 protein is CASKRTGPGELFF. CDR3 DNA: TGTGCCAGTAAGCGGACAGGGCCCGGGGAGCTGTTTTTT.

Written as DNA, the CDR3 is TGTGCCACCTCATTAGTGGCAGCCACTGAAGCTTTCTTT. Encoded protein: CATSLVAATEAFF. This chain joins TRBV27 and TRBJ1-1; D gene unclear. Trimming pared 10 bases from V and 4 bases from J, leaving 16 bases between. Germline-derived CDR1 and CDR2 are MNHEY and SMNVEV (reference sequence). This CDR3 region has 13 residues.